These 27 T cell receptor beta chains were all obtained from the same sample, sequenced in a study of blood T cell repertoires in COVID-19. Clones were sequenced by immunoSEQ multiplex PCR, and TCRdb holds only the in-frame ones, with some missing. The data hold about 74,000 clones, with roughly 84% observed a single time. The specimen sequenced was peripheral blood. These receptor sequences come from a woman older than 75 with active or convalescent COVID-19.

This chain links TRBV4-3 with TRBJ1-4; D perhaps matches TRBD1 (6 bases). This CDR3 is 16 amino acids long. Trimming took off 3 bases at V and 5 bases at J, with 16 bases between the two ends. In germline, CDR1 is LGHNA, CDR2 YSLEER. CDR3: CASSQGASRSNEKLFF. The CDR3 nucleotides read TGCGCCAGCAGCCAGGGGGCGAGTCGTTCCAATGAAAAACTGTTTTTT.

This chain connects TRBV2 to TRBJ2-3, with a tentative D call TRBD1 (6 bases). This CDR3 has 14 residues. In germline, CDR1 is SNHLY, CDR2 FYNNEI. V was trimmed by 8 bases and J by 2 bases, leaving 14 bases between them. CDR3 coding DNA: TGTGCCAGCGTCCTCCGGGACAACACAGATACGCAGTATTTT. Translated: CASVLRDNTDTQYF.

The J gene is TRBJ1-1, the V gene TRBV4-3; TRBD1 is a possible D gene (6 bases). The V gene's germline CDR1 is LGHNA and CDR2 YSLEER. V lost 2 bases, J lost 4 bases, and 17 bases lay in between. There are 16 residues in the CDR3. The chain's CDR3 is CASSQRFLTGVTEAFF. DNA for the CDR3: TGCGCCAGCAGCCAAAGGTTCTTGACAGGTGTCACTGAAGCTTTCTTT.

The chain uses TRBV28 and TRBJ1-1; no firm D call. V lost 6 bases, J lost 4 bases, and 15 bases lay in between. The CDR3 covers 14 residues. The V gene's germline CDR1 is MDHEN and CDR2 SYDVKM. The CDR3 region is CASRIQEMSTEAFF. CDR3 nucleotides: TGTGCCAGCAGGATTCAGGAAATGAGCACTGAAGCTTTCTTT.

The V gene is TRBV4-3, the J gene TRBJ1-4, with D maybe TRBD1 (6 bases). CDR1 is LGHNA and CDR2 is YSLEER in the germline V gene. The CDR3 covers 19 residues. V lost 0 bases and J lost 11, with 28 bases in between. In DNA form, the CDR3 reads TGCGCCAGCAGCCAAGATGTCTTCTACAGGGAGTCGGGGTCTGAGAAACTGTTTTTT. Its translation is CASSQDVFYRESGSEKLFF.

In this sample, this clone turned up once. The CDR3 loop is CATGKRGGGNEQFF. The CDR3 DNA reads TGTGCCACGGGAAAGCGGGGGGGCGGAAATGAGCAGTTCTTC. The J gene is TRBJ2-1, the V gene TRBV10-3; 10 bases match TRBD2. The CDR3 spans 14 residues. V lost 10 bases to trimming and J lost 7 bases; unmatched junction nucleotides: 10. Germline V lookup: CDR1 ENHRY, CDR2 SYGVKD.

V usage is TRBV5-6 and J usage is TRBJ1-1; D call uncertain. Trimming shortened V by 4 bases and J by 0 bases, and 13 bases separated the two germline ends. The CDR3 consists of 15 residues. Per germline, CDR1 SGHDT and CDR2 YYEEEE. Here the CDR3 DNA reads TGTGCCAGCAGCCCAATTTCGAGCATGAACACTGAAGCTTTCTTT. Encoded protein: CASSPISSMNTEAFF.

CDR3 bases: TGTGCCAGCAATACAGGGGTGGGCACCGGGGAGCTGTTTTTT. This gives the protein CASNTGVGTGELFF. The chain couples TRBV28 to TRBJ2-2, with TRBD1 identical over 7 bases. The CDR3 extends over 14 amino acids. Trimming cost V 7 bases and J 4 bases; bases outside gene matches: 6. Per germline, CDR1 MDHEN and CDR2 SYDVKM.

The DNA of the CDR3 is TGTGCCAGCAGGGGCGGGGGAGCGAACACCGGGGAGCTGTTTTTT. Amino acids: CASRGGGANTGELFF. J is TRBJ2-2 and V is TRBV27, with 7 bases identical to TRBD2. From germline, CDR1 is MNHEY and CDR2 SMNVEV (reference sequence). The CDR3 totals 15 residues. V dropped 6 bases and J dropped 0; count of bases not matched to a gene: 4.

The chain uses TRBV7-9 and TRBJ2-1; 7 bases are shared with TRBD1. The V segment lost 1 base and the J segment 3 bases; nucleotides outside the gene matches: 3. Germline V gene data show CDR1 as SEHNR and CDR2 as FQNEAQ (reference sequence). The CDR3 extends over 15 amino acids. CDR3 amino acids: CASSLDRQGYNEQFF. The CDR3 DNA is TGTGCCAGCAGCTTAGATAGACAGGGCTACAATGAGCAGTTCTTC.

The rearrangement uses TRBV11-2 and TRBJ2-1; TRBD2 matches at 8 bases. The ends lost 7 bases at V and 0 bases at J; junction bases unmatched: 2. Germline V gene lookup returns CDR1 SGHAT and CDR2 FQNNGV. This CDR3 region has 14 residues. This chain's CDR3 is CASKSGSSYNEQFF. CDR3 in DNA: TGTGCCAGCAAGAGCGGGAGCTCCTACAATGAGCAGTTCTTC.

The V gene is TRBV7-2, the J gene TRBJ2-7; 8 bases are shared with TRBD2. The CDR3 loop spans 15 amino acids. Germline assignment: CDR1 SGHTA and CDR2 FQGNSA. V shed 5 bases, J shed 4 bases, and the junction held 10 bases outside the gene matches. The CDR3, as DNA: TGTGCCAGCAGCCCGCGAGCGGGGGCCTTATACGAGCAGTACTTC. This encodes CASSPRAGALYEQYF.

The chain joins TRBV19 to TRBJ1-5, with 8 bases fitting TRBD1. V lost 4 bases to trimming and J lost 7 bases; unmatched junction nucleotides: 6. Germline CDR1 is LNHDA and CDR2 is SQIVND (reference sequence). This CDR3 comprises 14 residues. The CDR3 DNA reads as TGTGCCAGTAGTACCCAACAGGGGGGACAGCCCCAGCATTTT. As protein: CASSTQQGGQPQHF.

The rearrangement links TRBV7-9 to TRBJ2-2; the D is unclear. Germline V gene lookup returns CDR1 SEHNR and CDR2 FQNEAQ (reference sequence). The CDR3 runs to 13 residues. Trimming shortened V by 9 bases and J by 3 bases, and 11 bases separated the two germline ends. The CDR3: CARSQVYTGELFF. The CDR3 nucleotides read TGTGCCAGGAGTCAGGTGTACACCGGGGAGCTGTTTTTT.

The chain carries TRBV4-1 and TRBJ2-3; D ambiguous. V was clipped by 0 bases and J by 12 bases, with 13 bases between them. The germline gives CDR1 MGHRA, CDR2 YSYEKL. The CDR3 totals 13 residues. The CDR3 sequence: CASSQEVVAPQYF. The CDR3 region has the DNA TGCGCCAGCAGCCAAGAAGTGGTGGCCCCACAGTATTTT.

J is TRBJ2-7 and V is TRBV7-2, with 8 nucleotides matching TRBD1. The CDR3 spans 14 residues. Germline CDR1 is SGHTA and CDR2 is FQGNSA. V shed 5 bases, J shed 6 bases, and the junction held 9 bases outside the gene matches. CDR3 loop: CASSPRTGYVEQYF. The CDR3 DNA follows: TGTGCCAGCAGCCCCCGGACAGGGTATGTCGAGCAGTACTTC.

This clone has only a few counts. The chain employs TRBV5-6 and TRBJ1-6; no clear D gene. Germline loops: CDR1 SGHDT, CDR2 YYEEEE. The CDR3 consists of 12 residues. The germline V and J ends were trimmed by 5 bases and 5 bases, with 5 bases remaining between them. CDR3 residues: CASRSNNSPLHF. For the CDR3, the DNA is TGTGCCAGCAGATCCAATAATTCACCCCTCCACTTT.

The rearrangement links TRBV7-2 to TRBJ2-3, with 9 positions matching TRBD1. CDR3 length: 17 residues. Losses at the gene ends were 0 bases for V and 4 bases for J; bases not matched to a gene: 8. Germline loops: CDR1 SGHTA, CDR2 FQGNSA. The CDR3 DNA reads TGTGCCAGCAGCTTAGCGCGTGTCGGGACAGGGCCAGATACGCAGTATTTT. Translated, it gives CASSLARVGTGPDTQYF.

The chain combines TRBV19 with TRBJ2-2; no clear D. Per germline, CDR1 LNHDA and CDR2 SQIVND (reference sequence). V dropped 7 bases and J dropped 0 bases, with 15 bases sitting between them. The CDR3 is made up of 16 amino acids. CDR3 amino acids: CASIRTPQANTGELFF. In DNA form, the CDR3 reads TGTGCCAGTATACGAACCCCGCAGGCGAACACCGGGGAGCTGTTTTTT.

V is TRBV12-5 and J is TRBJ1-1; no definite D call. The CDR3 sequence is 9 residues long. Germline CDR1 LGHNT, CDR2 FRNRAP. The CDR3 is CVSLLEAFF. CDR3 nucleotide sequence: TGTGTCTCGCTACTTGAAGCTTTCTTT.

The rearrangement uses TRBV7-9 and TRBJ1-2; 9 nucleotides agree with TRBD1. Per the germline V gene, CDR1 is SEHNR and CDR2 is FQNEAQ (reference sequence). V dropped 5 bases and J dropped 7; count of bases not matched to a gene: 11. The CDR3 has 15 amino acids. The CDR3 sequence is CASSLLQGAAGGYTF. CDR3 DNA: TGTGCCAGCAGCCTATTACAGGGGGCAGCCGGTGGCTACACCTTC.

The chain has TRBV6-2 or TRBV6-3 and TRBJ2-1, with 9 bases aligning to TRBD2. The CDR3 totals 18 residues. J was trimmed by 5 bases and V by 0 bases; bases with no gene match: 11. Germline V gene lookup returns CDR1 MNHEY and CDR2 SVGEGT. CDR3 sequence: CASSYSGGGAAGHNEQFF. CDR3 in DNA: TGTGCCAGCAGTTACTCTGGCGGGGGGGCCGCTGGACACAATGAGCAGTTCTTC.

V gene TRBV28 combines with J gene TRBJ1-4; D is possibly TRBD1 (5 bases). This CDR3 has 12 residues. Germline values: CDR1 MDHEN, CDR2 SYDVKM. V was pared by 3 bases and J by 10 bases, with 9 bases between. CDR3 sequence: CASSFGGGKLFF. The CDR3 DNA sequence: TGTGCCAGCAGTTTTGGGGGAGGAAAACTGTTTTTT.

The chain carries TRBV25-1 and TRBJ2-5, with 7 bases fitting TRBD1. Germline V lookup: CDR1 MGHDK, CDR2 SYGVNS. V lost 3 bases and J lost 4; bases outside the gene matches: 5. This CDR3 is built from 14 residues. CDR3 coding DNA: TGTGCCAGCAGTGACAAAACAGGGGTAGAGACCCAGTACTTC. It is translated as CASSDKTGVETQYF.

The table lists this clone with a count of one. The rearrangement uses TRBV6-5 and TRBJ1-2, with 8 bases aligning to TRBD1. V lost 6 bases and J lost 8; bases outside the gene matches: 11. From germline, CDR1 is MNHEY and CDR2 SVGAGI. This CDR3 comprises 14 residues. The CDR3 loop reads CASSRAQGARGYTF. Here the CDR3 DNA reads TGTGCCAGCAGCCGAGCCCAGGGGGCGAGAGGCTACACCTTC.

The V gene is TRBV6-6, the J gene TRBJ1-2; D may be TRBD1 (6 bases). In germline, CDR1 is MNHNY, CDR2 SVGAGI (reference sequence). The V gene lost 7 bases and the J gene lost 8 bases, with 20 bases spanning the gap. CDR3 length equals 14 residues. CDR3 sequence (DNA): TGTGCCAGCACCAGGGCAGGGGATCCCAGGGGCTACACCTTC. It yields the protein CASTRAGDPRGYTF.

CDR3 DNA sequence: TGTGCCAGCTCACCGGACCTCGACAGGGGTAACTATGGCTACACCTTC. It is translated as CASSPDLDRGNYGYTF. J is TRBJ1-2 and V is TRBV18, with 8 nucleotides matching TRBD1. V gave up 3 bases and J gave up 1 base; unmatched junction bases: 7. This CDR3 region has 16 residues. CDR1 and CDR2 (germline): KGHSH, LQKENI.